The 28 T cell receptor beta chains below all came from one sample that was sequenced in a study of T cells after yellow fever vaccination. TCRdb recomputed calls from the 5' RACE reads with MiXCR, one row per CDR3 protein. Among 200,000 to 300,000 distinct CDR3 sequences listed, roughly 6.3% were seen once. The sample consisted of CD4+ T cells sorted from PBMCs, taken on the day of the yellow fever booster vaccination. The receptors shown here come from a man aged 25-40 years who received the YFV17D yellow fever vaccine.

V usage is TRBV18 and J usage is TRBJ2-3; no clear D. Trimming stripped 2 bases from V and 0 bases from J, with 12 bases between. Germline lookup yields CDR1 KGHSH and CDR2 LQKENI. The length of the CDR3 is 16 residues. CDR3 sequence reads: CASSPKLGASTDTQYF. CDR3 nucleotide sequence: TGTGCCAGCTCACCAAAGTTAGGAGCTAGCACAGATACGCAGTATTTT.

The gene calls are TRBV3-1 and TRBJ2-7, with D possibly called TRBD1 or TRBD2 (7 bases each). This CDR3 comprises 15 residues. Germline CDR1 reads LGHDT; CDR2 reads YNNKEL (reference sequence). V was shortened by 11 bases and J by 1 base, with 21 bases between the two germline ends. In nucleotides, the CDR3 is TGTGCCTGCTCCCGAGGGGGGGACAGATCCTACGAGCAGTACTTC. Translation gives CACSRGGDRSYEQYF.

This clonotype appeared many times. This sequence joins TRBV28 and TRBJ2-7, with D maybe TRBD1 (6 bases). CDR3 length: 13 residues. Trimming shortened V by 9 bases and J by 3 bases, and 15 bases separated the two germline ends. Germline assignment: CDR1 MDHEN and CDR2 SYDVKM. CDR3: CASQQGKDYEQYF. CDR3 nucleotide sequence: TGTGCCAGTCAACAGGGAAAGGACTACGAGCAGTACTTC.

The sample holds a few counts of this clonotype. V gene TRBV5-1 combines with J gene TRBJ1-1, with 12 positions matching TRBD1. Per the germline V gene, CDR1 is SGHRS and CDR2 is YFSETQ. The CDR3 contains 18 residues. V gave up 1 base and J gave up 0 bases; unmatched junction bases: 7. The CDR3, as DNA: TGCGCCAGCAGCTTGTCTCGCGGGACAGGGGGCCTGAACACTGAAGCTTTCTTT. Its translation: CASSLSRGTGGLNTEAFF.

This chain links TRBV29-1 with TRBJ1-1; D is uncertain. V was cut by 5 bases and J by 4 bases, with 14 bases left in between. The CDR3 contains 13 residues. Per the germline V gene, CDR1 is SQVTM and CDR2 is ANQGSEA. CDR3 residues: CSVSTQEGTEAFF. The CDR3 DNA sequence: TGCAGCGTTTCTACCCAAGAAGGCACTGAAGCTTTCTTT.

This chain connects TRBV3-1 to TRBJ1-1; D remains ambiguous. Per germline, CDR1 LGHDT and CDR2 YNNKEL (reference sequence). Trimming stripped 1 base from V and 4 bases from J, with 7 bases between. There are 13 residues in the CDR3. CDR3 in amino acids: CASSQVSATEAFF. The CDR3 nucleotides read TGTGCCAGCAGCCAAGTGTCGGCCACTGAAGCTTTCTTT.

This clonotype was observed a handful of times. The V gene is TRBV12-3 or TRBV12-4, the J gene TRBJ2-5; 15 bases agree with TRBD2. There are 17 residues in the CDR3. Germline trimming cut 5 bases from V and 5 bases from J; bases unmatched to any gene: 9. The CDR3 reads CASSLMGLAGGRETQYF. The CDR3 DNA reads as TGTGCCAGCAGTCTTATGGGACTAGCGGGAGGCCGGGAGACCCAGTACTTC.

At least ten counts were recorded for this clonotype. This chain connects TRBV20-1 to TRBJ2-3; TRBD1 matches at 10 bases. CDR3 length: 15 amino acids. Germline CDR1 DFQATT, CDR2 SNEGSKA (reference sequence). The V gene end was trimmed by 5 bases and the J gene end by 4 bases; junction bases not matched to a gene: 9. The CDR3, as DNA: TGCAGTGCTGCAGGACAGGGGGGAAGCGCAGATACGCAGTATTTT. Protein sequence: CSAAGQGGSADTQYF.

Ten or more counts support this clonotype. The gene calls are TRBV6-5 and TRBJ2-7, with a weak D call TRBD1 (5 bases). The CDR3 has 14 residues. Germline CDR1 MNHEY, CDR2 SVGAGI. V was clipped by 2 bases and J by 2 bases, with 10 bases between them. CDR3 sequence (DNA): TGTGCCAGCAGTTACCGTCAGGGTCCCTACGAGCAGTACTTC. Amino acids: CASSYRQGPYEQYF.

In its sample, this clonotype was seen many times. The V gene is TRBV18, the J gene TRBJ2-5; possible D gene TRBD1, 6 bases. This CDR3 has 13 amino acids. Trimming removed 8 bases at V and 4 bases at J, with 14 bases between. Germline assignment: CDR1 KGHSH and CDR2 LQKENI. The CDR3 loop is CASGPGVGETQYF. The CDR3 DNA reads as TGTGCCAGCGGCCCAGGGGTCGGAGAGACCCAGTACTTC.

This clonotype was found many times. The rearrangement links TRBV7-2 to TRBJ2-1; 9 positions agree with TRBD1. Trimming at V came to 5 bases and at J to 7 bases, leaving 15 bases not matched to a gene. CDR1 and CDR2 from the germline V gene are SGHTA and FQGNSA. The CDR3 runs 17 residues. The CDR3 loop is CASSLRRTGDPSNEQFF. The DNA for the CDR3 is TGTGCCAGCAGCCTCCGCCGGACAGGGGACCCCTCTAATGAGCAGTTCTTC.

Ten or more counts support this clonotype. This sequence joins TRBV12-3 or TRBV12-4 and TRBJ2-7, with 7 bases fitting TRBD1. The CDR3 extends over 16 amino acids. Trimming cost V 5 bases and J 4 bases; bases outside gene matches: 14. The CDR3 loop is CASSARVDRPRYEQYF. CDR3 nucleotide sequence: TGTGCCAGCAGTGCCCGCGTGGACAGGCCCAGGTACGAGCAGTACTTC.

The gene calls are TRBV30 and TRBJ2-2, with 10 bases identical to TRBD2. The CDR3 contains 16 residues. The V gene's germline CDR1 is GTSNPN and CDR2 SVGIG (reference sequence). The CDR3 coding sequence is TGTGTCGGAAAAGGGCCTAGCGGGAGTGGGACCGGGGAGCTGTTTTTT. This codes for CVGKGPSGSGTGELFF. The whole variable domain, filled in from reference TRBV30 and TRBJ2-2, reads SQTIHQWPATLVQPVGSPLSLECTVEGTSNPNLYWYRQAAGRGLQLLFYSVGIGQISSEVPQNLSASRPQDRQFILSSKKLLLSDSGFYLCVGKGPSGSGTGELFFGEGSRLTVL.

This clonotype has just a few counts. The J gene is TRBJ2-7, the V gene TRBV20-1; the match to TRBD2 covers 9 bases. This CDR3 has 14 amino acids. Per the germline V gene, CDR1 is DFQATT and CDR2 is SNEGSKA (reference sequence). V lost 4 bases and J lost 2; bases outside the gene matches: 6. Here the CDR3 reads CSAIWLAGPYEQYF. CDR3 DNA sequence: TGCAGTGCTATCTGGCTAGCGGGACCCTACGAGCAGTACTTC.

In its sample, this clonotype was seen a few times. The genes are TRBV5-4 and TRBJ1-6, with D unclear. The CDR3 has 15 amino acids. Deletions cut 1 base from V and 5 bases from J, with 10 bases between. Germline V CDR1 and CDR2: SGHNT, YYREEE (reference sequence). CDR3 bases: TGTGCCAGCAGCTTGATGGGTGCAGATAATTCACCCCTCCACTTT. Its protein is CASSLMGADNSPLHF.

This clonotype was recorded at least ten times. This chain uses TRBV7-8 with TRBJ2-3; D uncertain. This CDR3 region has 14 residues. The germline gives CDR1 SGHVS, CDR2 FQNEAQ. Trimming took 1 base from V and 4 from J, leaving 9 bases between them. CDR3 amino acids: CASSLEGNSDTQYF. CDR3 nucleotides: TGTGCCAGCAGCTTAGAGGGCAACTCAGATACGCAGTATTTT.

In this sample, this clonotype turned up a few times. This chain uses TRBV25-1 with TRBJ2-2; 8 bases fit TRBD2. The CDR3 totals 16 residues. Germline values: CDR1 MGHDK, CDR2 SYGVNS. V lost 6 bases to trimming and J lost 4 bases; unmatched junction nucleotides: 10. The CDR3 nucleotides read TGTGCCAGCAGGAAGGAGAGCGGGAGCGTCACCGGGGAGCTGTTTTTT. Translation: CASRKESGSVTGELFF.

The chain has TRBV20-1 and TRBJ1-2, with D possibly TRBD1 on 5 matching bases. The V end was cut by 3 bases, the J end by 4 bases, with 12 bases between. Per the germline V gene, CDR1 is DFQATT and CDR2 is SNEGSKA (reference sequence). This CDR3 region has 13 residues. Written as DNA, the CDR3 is TGCAGTGCTAGGGAGGGACGGGCCTATGGCTACACCTTC. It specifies CSAREGRAYGYTF.

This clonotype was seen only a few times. This CDR3 is CASRSPSRPDEQYF. DNA for the CDR3: TGTGCCAGCAGATCCCCCTCTAGACCAGACGAGCAGTACTTC. This rearrangement joins TRBV6-1 to TRBJ2-7; unclear D gene. The CDR3 runs 14 residues. Deletions cut 6 bases from V and 5 bases from J, with 17 bases between. Germline V lookup: CDR1 MNHNS, CDR2 SASEGT.

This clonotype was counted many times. For the CDR3, the DNA is TGTGCCACCTCTGGCAGGATTAGGGACATTCAGTACTTC. Translating it yields CATSGRIRDIQYF. The chain employs TRBV19 and TRBJ2-4, with D unresolved. CDR1 and CDR2 from the germline V gene are LNHDA and SQIVND (reference sequence). V lost 10 bases to trimming and J lost 8 bases, with 18 bases between them. The CDR3 totals 13 residues.

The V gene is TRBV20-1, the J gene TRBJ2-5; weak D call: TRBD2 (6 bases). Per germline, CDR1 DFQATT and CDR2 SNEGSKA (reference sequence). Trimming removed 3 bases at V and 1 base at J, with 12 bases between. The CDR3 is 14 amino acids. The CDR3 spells CSASISSAQETQYF. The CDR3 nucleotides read TGCAGTGCTAGTATCTCTAGCGCCCAAGAGACCCAGTACTTC.

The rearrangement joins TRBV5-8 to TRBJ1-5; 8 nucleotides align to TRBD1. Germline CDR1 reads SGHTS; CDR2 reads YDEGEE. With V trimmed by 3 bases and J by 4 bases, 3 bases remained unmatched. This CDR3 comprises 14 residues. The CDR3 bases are TGTGCCAGCAGCTCCAGACAGGGGAATCAGCCCCAGCATTTT. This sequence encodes CASSSRQGNQPQHF.

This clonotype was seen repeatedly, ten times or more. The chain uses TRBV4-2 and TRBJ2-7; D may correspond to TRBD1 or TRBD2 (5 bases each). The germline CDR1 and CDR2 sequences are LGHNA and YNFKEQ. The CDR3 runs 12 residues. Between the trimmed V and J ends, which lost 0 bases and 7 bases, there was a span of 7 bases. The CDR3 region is CASSQDWGEQYF. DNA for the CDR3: TGTGCCAGCAGCCAAGATTGGGGGGAGCAGTACTTC.

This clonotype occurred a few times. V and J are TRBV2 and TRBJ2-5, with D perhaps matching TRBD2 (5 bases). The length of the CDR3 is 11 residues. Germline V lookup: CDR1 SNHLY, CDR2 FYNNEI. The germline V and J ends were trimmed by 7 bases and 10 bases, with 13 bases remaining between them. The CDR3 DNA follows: TGTGCCAGCACGTCGCAGGCGGGCCAGTACTTC. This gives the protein CASTSQAGQYF.

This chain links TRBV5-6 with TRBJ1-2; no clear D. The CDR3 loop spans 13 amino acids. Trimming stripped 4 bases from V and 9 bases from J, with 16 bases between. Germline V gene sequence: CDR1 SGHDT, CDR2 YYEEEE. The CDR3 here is CASSPGLLYCYTF. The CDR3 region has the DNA TGTGCCAGCAGCCCCGGTCTCCTCTACTGCTACACCTTC.

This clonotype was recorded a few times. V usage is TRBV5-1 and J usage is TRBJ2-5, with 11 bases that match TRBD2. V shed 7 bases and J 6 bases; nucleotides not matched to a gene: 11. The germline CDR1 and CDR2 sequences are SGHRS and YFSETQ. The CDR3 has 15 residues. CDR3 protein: CASHPTSGRSKTQYF. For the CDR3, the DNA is TGCGCCAGCCACCCAACTAGCGGGAGATCGAAGACCCAGTACTTC.

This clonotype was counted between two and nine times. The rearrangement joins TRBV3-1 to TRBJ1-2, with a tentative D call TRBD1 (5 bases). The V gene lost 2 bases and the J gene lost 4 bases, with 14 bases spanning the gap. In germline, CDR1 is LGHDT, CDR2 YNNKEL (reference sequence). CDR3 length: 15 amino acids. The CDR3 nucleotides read TGTGCCAGCAGCCAACGGGGACGGGAGGGCTATGGCTACACCTTC. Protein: CASSQRGREGYGYTF. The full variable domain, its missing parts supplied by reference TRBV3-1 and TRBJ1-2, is DTAVSQTPKYLVTQMGNDKSIKCEQNLGHDTMYWYKQDSKKFLKIMFSYNNKELIINETVPNRFSPKSPDKAHLNLHINSLELGDSAVYFCASSQRGREGYGYTFGSGTRLTVV.

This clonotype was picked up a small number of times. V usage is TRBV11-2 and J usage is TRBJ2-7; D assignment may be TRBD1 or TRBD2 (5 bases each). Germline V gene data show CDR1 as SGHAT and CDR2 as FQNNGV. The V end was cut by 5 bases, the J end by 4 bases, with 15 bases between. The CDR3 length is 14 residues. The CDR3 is CASSPTAWGYEQYF. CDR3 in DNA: TGTGCCAGCAGCCCTACGGCCTGGGGGTACGAGCAGTACTTC.